Listed below are T cell receptor beta chains from one sample, sequenced in a study of T cell responses to AZD1222 COVID-19 vaccine. The data were produced by immunoSEQ multiplex PCR, yet TCRdb's version contains in-frame clones alone and is incomplete. The profile covers 150,000 to 200,000 clones, with 88% appearing a single time and around 7.9% taken by the ten largest. Sequenced here: peripheral blood, sampled on day 0 of AZD1222 vaccination. These receptors were obtained from an adult in good health. Each CDR3 is given with its conserved first and last residue. The D gene is left open where the match is weak. Not all rows give a size; the values are once, few, many and, for expanded clones, a class.

CDR3aa: CASSPPQSGYTF
CDR3nt: TGTGCCAGCAGCCCCCCGCAGTCTGGCTACACCTTC
abundance: .
d_gene: .
j_gene: TRBJ1-2
v_gene: TRBV6-5
len: 12

CDR3aa: CASRPGQPNTEAFF
CDR3nt: TGTGCCAGCAGACCGGGACAGCCGAACACTGAAGCTTTCTTT
abundance: .
d_gene: TRBD1
j_gene: TRBJ1-1
v_gene: TRBV5-5
len: 14

CDR3aa: CASRTGVPGNTIYF
CDR3nt: TGTGCCAGCAGGACAGGGGTCCCTGGAAACACCATATATTTT
abundance: .
d_gene: TRBD1
j_gene: TRBJ1-3
v_gene: TRBV2
len: 14

CDR3aa: CASSTTSSGANVLTF
CDR3nt: TGTGCCAGCAGCACTACTAGTTCTGGGGCCAACGTCCTGACTTTC
abundance: few
d_gene: .
j_gene: TRBJ2-6
v_gene: TRBV7-9
len: 15

CDR3aa: CASSYSQGGALYEQYF
CDR3nt: TGTGCCAGCAGTTACTCCCAGGGGGGGGCTCTCTACGAGCAGTACTTC
abundance: .
d_gene: .
j_gene: TRBJ2-7
v_gene: TRBV6-5
len: 16

CDR3aa: CASALNGSPYEQYF
CDR3nt: TGTGCCAGCGCATTAAACGGGAGTCCCTACGAGCAGTACTTC
abundance: few
d_gene: .
j_gene: TRBJ2-7
v_gene: TRBV2
len: 14

CDR3aa: CAWEPGSNQPQHF
CDR3nt: TGTGCCTGGGAGCCCGGTAGCAATCAGCCCCAGCATTTT
abundance: .
d_gene: .
j_gene: TRBJ1-5
v_gene: TRBV30
len: 13

CDR3aa: CASSSLTTDTYEQYF
CDR3nt: TGTGCCAGCAGCTCTCTTACAACGGATACCTACGAGCAGTACTTC
abundance: once
d_gene: .
j_gene: TRBJ2-7
v_gene: TRBV5-6
len: 15

CDR3aa: CASRGGGLSYEQYF
CDR3nt: TGTGCCAGCAGAGGAGGGGGGCTCTCCTACGAGCAGTACTTC
abundance: few
d_gene: .
j_gene: TRBJ2-7
v_gene: TRBV27
len: 14

CDR3aa: CASGGSYTGELFF
CDR3nt: TGTGCCAGCGGGGGTAGCTACACCGGGGAGCTGTTTTTT
abundance: .
d_gene: .
j_gene: TRBJ2-2
v_gene: TRBV9
len: 13

CDR3aa: CATGGSETYEQYF
CDR3nt: TGTGCCACAGGGGGTTCCGAGACCTACGAGCAGTACTTC
abundance: .
d_gene: .
j_gene: TRBJ2-7
v_gene: TRBV24-1
len: 13

CDR3aa: CSAEGTGELFF
CDR3nt: TGCAGTGCCGAGGGTACCGGGGAGCTGTTTTTT
abundance: once
d_gene: .
j_gene: TRBJ2-2
v_gene: TRBV20-1
len: 11

CDR3aa: CASSYNTGQGGNQPQHF
CDR3nt: TGTGCCAGCAGTTACAATACTGGACAGGGAGGCAATCAGCCCCAGCATTTT
abundance: .
d_gene: TRBD1
j_gene: TRBJ1-5
v_gene: TRBV6-2/TRBV6-3
len: 17

CDR3aa: CASSEAGDTHTGELFF
CDR3nt: TGTGCCAGCAGTGAAGCGGGGGACACCCACACCGGGGAGCTGTTTTTT
abundance: .
d_gene: .
j_gene: TRBJ2-2
v_gene: TRBV6-1
len: 16

CDR3aa: CASSVPRTGETQYF
CDR3nt: TGTGCCAGCAGTGTTCCAAGGACGGGAGAGACCCAGTACTTC
abundance: .
d_gene: .
j_gene: TRBJ2-5
v_gene: TRBV2
len: 14

CDR3aa: CASTGQTSTDTQYF
CDR3nt: TGTGCCAGCACGGGACAGACGAGCACAGATACGCAGTATTTT
abundance: .
d_gene: TRBD1
j_gene: TRBJ2-3
v_gene: TRBV6-5
len: 14

CDR3aa: CASSSPRGLRNSPLHF
CDR3nt: TGTGCCAGCAGCTCCCCAAGAGGACTAAGGAATTCACCCCTCCACTTT
abundance: .
d_gene: .
j_gene: TRBJ1-6
v_gene: TRBV11-1
len: 16

CDR3aa: CASSLSLYEQYF
CDR3nt: TGTGCCAGCAGTTTATCTCTCTACGAGCAGTACTTC
abundance: .
d_gene: .
j_gene: TRBJ2-7
v_gene: TRBV12-3/TRBV12-4
len: 12

CDR3aa: CASSFYRGLEETQYF
CDR3nt: TGTGCCAGCAGCTTCTACAGGGGATTAGAAGAGACCCAGTACTTC
abundance: once
d_gene: TRBD1
j_gene: TRBJ2-5
v_gene: TRBV5-6
len: 15

CDR3aa: CASSESGYNEQFF
CDR3nt: TGTGCCAGCAGTGAAAGCGGATACAATGAGCAGTTCTTC
abundance: .
d_gene: .
j_gene: TRBJ2-1
v_gene: TRBV2
len: 13

CDR3aa: CASSVWRGGTDTQYF
CDR3nt: TGTGCCAGCAGTGTCTGGCGGGGGGGCACAGATACGCAGTATTTT
abundance: .
d_gene: TRBD2
j_gene: TRBJ2-3
v_gene: TRBV6-2/TRBV6-3
len: 15

CDR3aa: CASSLGLTPTNEKLFF
CDR3nt: TGCGCCAGCAGTCTGGGGCTCACCCCAACTAATGAAAAACTGTTTTTT
abundance: .
d_gene: .
j_gene: TRBJ1-4
v_gene: TRBV5-1
len: 16

CDR3aa: CASSIADTQYF
CDR3nt: TGCGCCAGCAGCATAGCAGATACGCAGTATTTT
abundance: .
d_gene: .
j_gene: TRBJ2-3
v_gene: TRBV5-1
len: 11

CDR3aa: CASSQAQGGIYEQYF
CDR3nt: TGCGCCAGCAGCCAAGCGCAAGGGGGCATCTACGAGCAGTACTTC
abundance: .
d_gene: TRBD1
j_gene: TRBJ2-7
v_gene: TRBV4-1
len: 15

CDR3aa: CASSLRFAGNDRYTF
CDR3nt: TGTGCCAGCAGCTTGCGTTTTGCGGGGAATGATCGCTACACCTTC
abundance: .
d_gene: .
j_gene: TRBJ1-2
v_gene: TRBV5-8
len: 15

CDR3aa: CASNPWGGTDTQYF
CDR3nt: TGTGCCAGCAACCCTTGGGGGGGCACAGATACGCAGTATTTT
abundance: .
d_gene: .
j_gene: TRBJ2-3
v_gene: TRBV7-2
len: 14

CDR3aa: CAIRGQGQNTGELFF
CDR3nt: TGTGCCATCCGCGGACAGGGTCAAAACACCGGGGAGCTGTTTTTT
abundance: .
d_gene: TRBD1
j_gene: TRBJ2-2
v_gene: TRBV10-3
len: 15

CDR3aa: CAISMDRGDGYTF
CDR3nt: TGTGCCATCAGTATGGACAGGGGGGATGGCTACACCTTC
abundance: few
d_gene: TRBD1
j_gene: TRBJ1-2
v_gene: TRBV10-3
len: 13

CDR3aa: CASSLGGQGSEKLFF
CDR3nt: TGTGCCAGCAGCTTAGGGGGACAGGGGAGTGAAAAACTGTTTTTT
abundance: .
d_gene: TRBD1
j_gene: TRBJ1-4
v_gene: TRBV7-2
len: 15

CDR3aa: CASSAGQGLEETQYF
CDR3nt: TGTGCCAGCAGCGCCGGACAGGGGCTTGAAGAGACCCAGTACTTC
abundance: .
d_gene: TRBD1
j_gene: TRBJ2-5
v_gene: TRBV7-8
len: 15

CDR3aa: CASRATGAHSGNTIYF
CDR3nt: TGTGCCAGCAGAGCGACAGGGGCTCACTCTGGAAACACCATATATTTT
abundance: .
d_gene: TRBD1
j_gene: TRBJ1-3
v_gene: TRBV2
len: 16

CDR3aa: CASSLSWQSQETQYF
CDR3nt: TGTGCCAGCAGTTTATCTTGGCAGTCCCAAGAGACCCAGTACTTC
abundance: .
d_gene: .
j_gene: TRBJ2-5
v_gene: TRBV27
len: 15

CDR3aa: CASSELEGGSGANVLTF
CDR3nt: TGTGCCAGCAGTGAATTAGAAGGGGGCTCTGGGGCCAACGTCCTGACTTTC
abundance: .
d_gene: .
j_gene: TRBJ2-6
v_gene: TRBV6-1
len: 17

CDR3aa: CASSEWDRGEAFF
CDR3nt: TGTGCCAGCAGTGAATGGGACAGGGGGGAAGCTTTCTTT
abundance: .
d_gene: TRBD1
j_gene: TRBJ1-1
v_gene: TRBV6-1
len: 13

CDR3aa: CASSLGGNVDRVNTEAFF
CDR3nt: TGCGCCAGCAGCTTGGGGGGAAACGTGGACAGGGTGAACACTGAAGCTTTCTTT
abundance: .
d_gene: TRBD1
j_gene: TRBJ1-1
v_gene: TRBV5-1
len: 18

CDR3aa: CASRRQGSGSEQYF
CDR3nt: TGTGCCAGCAGGAGACAGGGGTCAGGGAGCGAGCAGTACTTC
abundance: .
d_gene: TRBD1
j_gene: TRBJ2-7
v_gene: TRBV28
len: 14

CDR3aa: CASSWVTNTDTQYF
CDR3nt: TGCGCCAGCAGCTGGGTGACCAACACAGATACGCAGTATTTT
abundance: .
d_gene: .
j_gene: TRBJ2-3
v_gene: TRBV5-1
len: 14

CDR3aa: CASSPRLNQPQHF
CDR3nt: TGTGCCAGCAGTCCCAGATTGAATCAGCCCCAGCATTTT
abundance: .
d_gene: .
j_gene: TRBJ1-5
v_gene: TRBV12-3/TRBV12-4
len: 13

CDR3aa: CASKQGTYEQYF
CDR3nt: TGTGCCTCAAAACAGGGCACCTACGAGCAGTACTTC
abundance: .
d_gene: .
j_gene: TRBJ2-7
v_gene: TRBV30
len: 12

CDR3aa: CASSNPGQGAGGYTF
CDR3nt: TGTGCCAGTAGTAATCCGGGACAGGGGGCAGGTGGCTACACCTTC
abundance: .
d_gene: TRBD1
j_gene: TRBJ1-2
v_gene: TRBV19
len: 15

CDR3aa: CATSRAQGAGEKLFF
CDR3nt: TGTGCCACCAGCAGGGCACAGGGGGCTGGGGAAAAACTGTTTTTT
abundance: .
d_gene: TRBD1
j_gene: TRBJ1-4
v_gene: TRBV15
len: 15

CDR3aa: CASSPGTVSYEKLFF
CDR3nt: TGTGCCAGCAGCCCCGGGACGGTGAGCTATGAAAAACTGTTTTTT
abundance: .
d_gene: .
j_gene: TRBJ1-4
v_gene: TRBV5-4
len: 15

CDR3aa: CASSVAVGGSTEAFF
CDR3nt: TGTGCCAGCAGCGTAGCTGTGGGGGGTTCTACTGAAGCTTTCTTT
abundance: .
d_gene: .
j_gene: TRBJ1-1
v_gene: TRBV9
len: 15

CDR3aa: CASSYSTQETQYF
CDR3nt: TGTGCCAGCAGTTACTCAACACAAGAGACCCAGTACTTC
abundance: once
d_gene: .
j_gene: TRBJ2-5
v_gene: TRBV6-5
len: 13

CDR3aa: CAWRRDSHSGNTIYF
CDR3nt: TGTGCCTGGAGGCGGGACAGTCACTCTGGAAACACCATATATTTT
abundance: .
d_gene: TRBD1
j_gene: TRBJ1-3
v_gene: TRBV30
len: 15

CDR3aa: CASSPGGSSYEQYF
CDR3nt: TGTGCCAGCAGCCCTGGGGGGAGCTCCTACGAGCAGTACTTC
abundance: .
d_gene: .
j_gene: TRBJ2-7
v_gene: TRBV11-3
len: 14

CDR3aa: CATSDLGGGQTDTQYF
CDR3nt: TGTGCCACCAGTGATTTAGGTGGAGGTCAGACAGATACGCAGTATTTT
abundance: .
d_gene: .
j_gene: TRBJ2-3
v_gene: TRBV24-1
len: 16

CDR3aa: CASSRDTSGGAGIREQFF
CDR3nt: TGTGCCAGCAGCCGTGACACTAGCGGGGGGGCCGGGATCCGCGAGCAGTTCTTC
abundance: .
d_gene: TRBD2
j_gene: TRBJ2-1
v_gene: TRBV14
len: 18

CDR3aa: CASSERSIQYF
CDR3nt: TGTGCCAGCAGTGAGAGGAGCATTCAGTACTTC
abundance: .
d_gene: .
j_gene: TRBJ2-4
v_gene: TRBV2
len: 11

CDR3aa: CASSSGGQASYEQYF
CDR3nt: TGTGCCAGCAGCTCCGGGGGACAGGCTTCCTACGAGCAGTACTTC
abundance: few
d_gene: TRBD1
j_gene: TRBJ2-7
v_gene: TRBV5-5
len: 15

CDR3aa: CASSQEGSTEAFF
CDR3nt: TGCGCCAGCAGCCAAGAGGGGAGTACTGAAGCTTTCTTT
abundance: .
d_gene: .
j_gene: TRBJ1-1
v_gene: TRBV4-1
len: 13

CDR3aa: CASSLTENTEAFF
CDR3nt: TGTGCCAGCAGTTTAACGGAGAACACTGAAGCTTTCTTT
abundance: .
d_gene: .
j_gene: TRBJ1-1
v_gene: TRBV12-3/TRBV12-4
len: 13

CDR3aa: CASSLGDTEAFF
CDR3nt: TGCGCCAGCAGCTTGGGGGACACTGAAGCTTTCTTT
abundance: .
d_gene: .
j_gene: TRBJ1-1
v_gene: TRBV5-1
len: 12

CDR3aa: CASSRDGYYGYTF
CDR3nt: TGTGCCAGCAGCCGGGACGGGTACTATGGCTACACCTTC
abundance: .
d_gene: .
j_gene: TRBJ1-2
v_gene: TRBV6-4
len: 13

CDR3aa: CASSQPSKEAGGTQYF
CDR3nt: TGCGCCAGCAGCCAACCCTCCAAGGAGGCCGGGGGGACCCAGTACTTC
abundance: .
d_gene: .
j_gene: TRBJ2-5
v_gene: TRBV4-1
len: 16

CDR3aa: CASSLEAGQALRRNTIYF
CDR3nt: TGCGCCAGCAGCTTGGAAGCGGGACAGGCATTAAGAAGAAACACCATATATTTT
abundance: .
d_gene: TRBD1
j_gene: TRBJ1-3
v_gene: TRBV5-1
len: 18

CDR3aa: CASKTGLLSYEQYF
CDR3nt: TGTGCCAGCAAGACAGGCCTCCTCTCCTACGAGCAGTACTTC
abundance: once
d_gene: .
j_gene: TRBJ2-7
v_gene: TRBV6-5
len: 14

CDR3aa: CASSQVQGLNEKLFF
CDR3nt: TGCGCCAGCAGCCAAGTCCAGGGCCTTAATGAAAAACTGTTTTTT
abundance: .
d_gene: .
j_gene: TRBJ1-4
v_gene: TRBV4-1
len: 15